This T cell receptor beta chain came from a study of blood T cell repertoires in COVID-19. About the study: Samples representing acute and convalescent COVID-19 were sourced from the United States, Italy and Spain. Sources were T cells, B-cell-depleted T cells, or PBMCs; the material itself was cDNA or gDNA.

Authors' methods: For nucleated cells, counts were estimated from reference gene primer amplification. Generated by immunoSEQ multiplex PCR, the TCRdb table keeps only in-frame clones and is missing some. For V, J and clone size, that table is used; D and trimming come from the DNA. The sample consists of approximately 240,000 clones, 80% to 85% of them appearing once. CDR1 and CDR2 (germline): MGHRA, YSYEKL. This CDR3 spans 11 amino acids. V lost 1 base, J lost 8 bases, and 5 bases lay in between. A single count supports this clone. The receptor was derived from a woman in her fifties or sixties with acute or convalescent COVID-19. Sequenced input: peripheral blood. This chain uses TRBV4-1 with TRBJ1-2; D gene unclear. The CDR3 sequence: CASSQGEGYTF. As DNA, the CDR3 is TGCGCCAGCAGCCAAGGAGAGGGCTACACCTTC.